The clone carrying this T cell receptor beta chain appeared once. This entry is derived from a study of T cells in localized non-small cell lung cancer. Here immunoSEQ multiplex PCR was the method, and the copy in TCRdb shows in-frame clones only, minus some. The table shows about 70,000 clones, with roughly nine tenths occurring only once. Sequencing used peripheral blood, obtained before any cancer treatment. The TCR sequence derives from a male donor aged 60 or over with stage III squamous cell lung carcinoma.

CDR3 residues: CATSRGQGRDGNTIYF. Here the CDR3 DNA reads TGTGCCACCAGCAGAGGGCAGGGAAGAGATGGAAACACCATATATTTT. The rearrangement joins TRBV15 to TRBJ1-3; weak D call: TRBD1 (5 bases). Germline V lookup: CDR1 LNHNV, CDR2 YYDKDF (reference sequence). The V end was cut by 1 base, the J end by 3 bases, with 13 bases between. The CDR3 spans 16 residues.